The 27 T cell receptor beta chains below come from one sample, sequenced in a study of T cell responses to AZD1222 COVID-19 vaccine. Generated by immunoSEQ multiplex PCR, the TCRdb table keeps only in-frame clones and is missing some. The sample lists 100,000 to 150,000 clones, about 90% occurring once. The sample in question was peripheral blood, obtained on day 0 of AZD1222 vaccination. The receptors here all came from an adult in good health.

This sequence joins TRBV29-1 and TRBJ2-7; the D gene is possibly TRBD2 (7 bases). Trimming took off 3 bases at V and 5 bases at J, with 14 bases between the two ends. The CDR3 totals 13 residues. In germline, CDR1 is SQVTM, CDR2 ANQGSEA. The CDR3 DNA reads TGCAGCGTTGAGGGGAGGGGGGTCGACGAGCAGTACTTC. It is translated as CSVEGRGVDEQYF.

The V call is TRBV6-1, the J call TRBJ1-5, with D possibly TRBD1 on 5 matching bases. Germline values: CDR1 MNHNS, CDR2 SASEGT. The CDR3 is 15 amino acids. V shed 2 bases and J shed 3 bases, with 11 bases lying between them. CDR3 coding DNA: TGTGCCAGCAGTGAATTGCGAGGGGTCAATCAGCCCCAGCATTTT. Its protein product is CASSELRGVNQPQHF.

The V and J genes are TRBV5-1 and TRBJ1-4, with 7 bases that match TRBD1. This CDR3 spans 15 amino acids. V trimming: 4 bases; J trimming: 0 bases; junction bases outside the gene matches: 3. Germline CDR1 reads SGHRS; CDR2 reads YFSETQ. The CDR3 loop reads CASSPGTATNEKLFF. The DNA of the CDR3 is TGCGCCAGCAGCCCCGGGACAGCAACTAATGAAAAACTGTTTTTT.

DNA for the CDR3: TGTGCCAGCAGCTTCTCCGCGGGAGGGTGGCAATTCTTC. Translated: CASSFSAGGWQFF. The J gene is TRBJ2-1, the V gene TRBV7-9; 9 bases align to TRBD2. V trimming: 3 bases; J trimming: 16 bases; junction bases outside the gene matches: 10. This CDR3 comprises 13 residues. Germline V gene sequence: CDR1 SEHNR, CDR2 FQNEAQ (reference sequence).

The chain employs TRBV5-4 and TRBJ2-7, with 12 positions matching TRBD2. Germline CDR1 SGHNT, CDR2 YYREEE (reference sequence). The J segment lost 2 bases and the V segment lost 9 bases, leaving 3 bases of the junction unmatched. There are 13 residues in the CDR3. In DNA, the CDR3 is TGTGCCACCCGACTAGCGGGAGCCTACGAGCAGTACTTC. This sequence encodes CATRLAGAYEQYF.

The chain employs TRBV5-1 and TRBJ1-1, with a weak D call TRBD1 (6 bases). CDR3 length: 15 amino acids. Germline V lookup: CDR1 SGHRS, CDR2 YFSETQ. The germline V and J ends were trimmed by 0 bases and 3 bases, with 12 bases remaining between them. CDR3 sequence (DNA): TGCGCCAGCAGCTTGGCCGGGGGCTCACACACTGAAGCTTTCTTT. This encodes CASSLAGGSHTEAFF.

This CDR3 is CASSLRVRLEAFF. The CDR3 nucleotides read TGCGCCAGCAGCCTCAGAGTCCGGCTCGAAGCTTTCTTT. The rearrangement links TRBV4-3 to TRBJ1-1; D unclear. Germline V lookup: CDR1 LGHNA, CDR2 YSLEER. The V and J ends lost 4 bases and 8 bases respectively, with 14 bases between them. This CDR3 is built from 13 residues.

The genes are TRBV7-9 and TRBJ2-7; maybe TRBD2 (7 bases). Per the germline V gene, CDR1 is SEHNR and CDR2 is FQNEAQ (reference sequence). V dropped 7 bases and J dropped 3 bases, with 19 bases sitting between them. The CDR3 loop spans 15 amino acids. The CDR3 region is CASNKGGGSGYEQYF. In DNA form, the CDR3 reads TGTGCCAGCAACAAGGGGGGCGGGAGTGGCTACGAGCAGTACTTC.

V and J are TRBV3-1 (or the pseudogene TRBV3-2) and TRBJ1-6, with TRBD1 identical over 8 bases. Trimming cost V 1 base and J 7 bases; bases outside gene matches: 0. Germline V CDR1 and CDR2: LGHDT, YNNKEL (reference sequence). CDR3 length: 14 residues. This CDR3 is CASSQGTGNSPLHF. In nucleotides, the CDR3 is TGTGCCAGCAGCCAAGGGACAGGGAATTCACCCCTCCACTTT.

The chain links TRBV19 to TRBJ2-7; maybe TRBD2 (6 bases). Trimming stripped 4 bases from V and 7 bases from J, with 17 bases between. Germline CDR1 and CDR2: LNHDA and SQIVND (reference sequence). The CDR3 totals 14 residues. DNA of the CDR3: TGTGCCAGTAGTACGGGACTGATATTAGGGGAGCAGTACTTC. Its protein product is CASSTGLILGEQYF.

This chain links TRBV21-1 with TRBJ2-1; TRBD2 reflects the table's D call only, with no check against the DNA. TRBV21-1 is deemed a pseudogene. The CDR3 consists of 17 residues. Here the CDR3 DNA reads TGTGCCAGCACCCGATCCGGGACTAGACCCACGACGGCTGAGCAGTTCTTC. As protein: CASTRSGTRPTTAEQFF.

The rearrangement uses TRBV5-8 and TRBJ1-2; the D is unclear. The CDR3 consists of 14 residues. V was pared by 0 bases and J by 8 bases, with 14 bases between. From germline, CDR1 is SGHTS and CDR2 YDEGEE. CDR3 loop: CASSLASRVMGYTF. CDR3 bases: TGTGCCAGCAGCTTGGCGTCTCGGGTAATGGGCTACACCTTC.

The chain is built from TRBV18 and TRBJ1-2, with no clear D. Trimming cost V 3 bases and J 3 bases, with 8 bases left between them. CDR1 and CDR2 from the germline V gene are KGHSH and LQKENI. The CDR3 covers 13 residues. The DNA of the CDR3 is TGTGCCAGCTCACCGGGGAGGGACTATGGCTACACCTTC. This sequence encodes CASSPGRDYGYTF.

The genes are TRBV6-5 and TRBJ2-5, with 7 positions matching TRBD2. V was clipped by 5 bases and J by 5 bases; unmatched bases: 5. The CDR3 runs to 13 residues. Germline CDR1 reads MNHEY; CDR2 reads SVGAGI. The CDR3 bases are TGTGCCAGCAGTCTGGGACTACGGGAGACCCAGTACTTC. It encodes CASSLGLRETQYF.

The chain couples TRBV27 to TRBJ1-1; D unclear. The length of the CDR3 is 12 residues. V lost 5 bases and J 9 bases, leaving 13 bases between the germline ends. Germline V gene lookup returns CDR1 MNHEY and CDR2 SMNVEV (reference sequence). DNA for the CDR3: TGTGCCAGCAGTAAGGACGGGCCACAAGCTTTCTTT. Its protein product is CASSKDGPQAFF.

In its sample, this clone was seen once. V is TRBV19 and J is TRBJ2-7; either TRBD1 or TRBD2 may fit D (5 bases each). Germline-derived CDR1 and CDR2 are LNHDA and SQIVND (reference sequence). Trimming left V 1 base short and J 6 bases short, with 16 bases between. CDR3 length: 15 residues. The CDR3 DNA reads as TGTGCCAGTAGTATAGCTGGGACGGCTCTGGTCGAGCAGTACTTC. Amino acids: CASSIAGTALVEQYF. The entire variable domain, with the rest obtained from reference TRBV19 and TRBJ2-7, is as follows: DGGITQSPKYLFRKEGQNVTLSCEQNLNHDAMYWYRQDPGQGLRLIYYSQIVNDFQKGDIAEGYSVSREKKESFPLTVTSAQKNPTAFYLCASSIAGTALVEQYFGPGTRLTVT.

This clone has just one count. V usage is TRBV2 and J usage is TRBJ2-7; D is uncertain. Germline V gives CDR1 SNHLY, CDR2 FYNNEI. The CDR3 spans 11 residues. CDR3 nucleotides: TGTGGATATGGGTCGCCCTACGAGCAGTACTTC. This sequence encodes CGYGSPYEQYF.

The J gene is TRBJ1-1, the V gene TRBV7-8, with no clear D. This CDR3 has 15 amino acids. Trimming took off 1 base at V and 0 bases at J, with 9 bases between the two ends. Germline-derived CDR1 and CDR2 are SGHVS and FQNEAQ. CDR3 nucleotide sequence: TGTGCCAGCAGCTTAGGTACGGGAATGAACACTGAAGCTTTCTTT. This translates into CASSLGTGMNTEAFF.

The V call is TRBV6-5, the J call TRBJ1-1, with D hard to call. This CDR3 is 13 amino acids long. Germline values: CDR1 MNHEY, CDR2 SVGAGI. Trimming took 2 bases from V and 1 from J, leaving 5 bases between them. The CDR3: CASSYEENTEAFF. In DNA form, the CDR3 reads TGTGCCAGCAGTTACGAGGAGAACACTGAAGCTTTCTTT.

In nucleotides, the CDR3 is TGTGCCAGCAGTTACGGGTGGAATTCACCCCTCCACTTT. It codes for CASSYGWNSPLHF. The chain has TRBV6-6 and TRBJ1-6, with D hard to call. V lost 2 bases and J 7 bases, leaving 6 bases between the germline ends. Germline values: CDR1 MNHNY, CDR2 SVGAGI (reference sequence). The CDR3 is made up of 13 amino acids.

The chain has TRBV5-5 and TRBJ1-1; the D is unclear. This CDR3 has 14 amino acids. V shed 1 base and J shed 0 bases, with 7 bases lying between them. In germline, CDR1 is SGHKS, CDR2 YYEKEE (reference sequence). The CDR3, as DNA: TGTGCCAGCAGCTTGAGAATCATGAACACTGAAGCTTTCTTT. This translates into CASSLRIMNTEAFF. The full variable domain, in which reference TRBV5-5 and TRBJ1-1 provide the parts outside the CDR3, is DAGVTQSPTHLIKTRGQQVTLRCSPISGHKSVSWYQQVLGQGPQFIFQYYEKEERGRGNFPDRFSARQFPNYSSELNVNALLLGDSALYLCASSLRIMNTEAFFGQGTRLTVV.

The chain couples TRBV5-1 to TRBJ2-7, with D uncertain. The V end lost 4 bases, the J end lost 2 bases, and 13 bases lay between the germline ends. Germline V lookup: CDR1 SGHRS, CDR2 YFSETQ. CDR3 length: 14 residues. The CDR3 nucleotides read TGCGCCAGCAGCCCGCCCGACATTACCTACGAGCAGTACTTC. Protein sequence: CASSPPDITYEQYF.

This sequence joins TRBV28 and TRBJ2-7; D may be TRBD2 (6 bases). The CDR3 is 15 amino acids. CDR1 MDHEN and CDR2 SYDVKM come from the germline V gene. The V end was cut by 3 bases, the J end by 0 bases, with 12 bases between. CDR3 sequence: CASSFGRDDSYEQYF. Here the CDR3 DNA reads TGTGCCAGCAGTTTTGGGCGGGACGACTCCTACGAGCAGTACTTC.

The CDR3 loop is CASSQDRGESSYEQYF. For the CDR3, the DNA is TGCGCCAGCAGCCAAGATCGAGGGGAGAGCTCCTACGAGCAGTACTTC. The chain combines TRBV4-1 with TRBJ2-7; D tentatively reads TRBD1 or TRBD2 (5 bases each). Trimming took off 0 bases at V and 0 bases at J, with 12 bases between the two ends. CDR3 size: 16 residues. Germline-derived CDR1 and CDR2 are MGHRA and YSYEKL.

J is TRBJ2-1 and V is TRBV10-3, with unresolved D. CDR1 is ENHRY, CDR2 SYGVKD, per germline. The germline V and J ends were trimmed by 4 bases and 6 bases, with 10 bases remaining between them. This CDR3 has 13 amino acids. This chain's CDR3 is CAISGELLNEQFF. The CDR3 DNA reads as TGTGCCATCAGTGGAGAGCTACTCAATGAGCAGTTCTTC.

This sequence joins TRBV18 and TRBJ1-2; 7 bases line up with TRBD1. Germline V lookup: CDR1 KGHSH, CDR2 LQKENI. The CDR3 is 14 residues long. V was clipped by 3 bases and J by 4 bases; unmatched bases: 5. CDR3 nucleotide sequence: TGTGCCAGCTCACCCTCCGGGACAGCCTATGGCTACACCTTC. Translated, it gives CASSPSGTAYGYTF.

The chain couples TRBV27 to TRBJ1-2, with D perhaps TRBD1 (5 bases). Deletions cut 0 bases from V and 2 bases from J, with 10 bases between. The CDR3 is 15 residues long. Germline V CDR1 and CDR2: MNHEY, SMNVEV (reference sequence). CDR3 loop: CASSLSSAGNYGYTF. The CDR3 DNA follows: TGTGCCAGCAGTTTATCGTCGGCAGGGAACTATGGCTACACCTTC.